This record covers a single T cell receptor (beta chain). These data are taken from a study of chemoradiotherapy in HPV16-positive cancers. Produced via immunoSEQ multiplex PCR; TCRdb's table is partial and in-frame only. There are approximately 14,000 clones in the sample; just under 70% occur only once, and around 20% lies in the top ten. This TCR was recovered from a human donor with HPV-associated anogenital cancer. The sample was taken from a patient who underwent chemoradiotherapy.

The chain's CDR3 is CASSLDWGEAYEQYF. CDR3 nucleotides: TGTGCCAGCAGCTTGGACTGGGGAGAGGCCTACGAGCAGTACTTC. This chain links TRBV5-5 with TRBJ2-7; weak D call: TRBD2 (5 bases). Trimming shortened V by 0 bases and J by 2 bases, and 12 bases separated the two germline ends. The germline V gene encodes CDR1 SGHKS and CDR2 YYEKEE (reference sequence). The CDR3 consists of 15 residues.